These 29 T cell receptor beta chains were sequenced from one sample in a study of cytomegalovirus exposure and HLA in healthy donors. This PCR relied on a set of 60 Vbeta primers and 13 Jbeta primers. Repertoires were generated with immunoSEQ multiplex PCR, while TCRdb's copy carries only in-frame clones and drops some. This sample contains fewer than 30,000 clones. The sample comprised PBMCs. These receptor sequences come from a man aged 30 to 39 in good health and CMV-seronegative.

The rearrangement joins TRBV28 to TRBJ1-1; 12 bases match TRBD1. Per germline, CDR1 MDHEN and CDR2 SYDVKM. The CDR3 covers 15 residues. V shed 5 bases and J 10 bases; nucleotides not matched to a gene: 11. In nucleotides, the CDR3 is TGTGCCAGCAGTCCGAGGGACAGGGGGCTTTGGGTAGCTTTCTTT. It is translated as CASSPRDRGLWVAFF.

This chain joins TRBV2 and TRBJ1-2; TRBD1 matches 7 bases. With 5 bases clipped from V and 5 bases from J, the junction kept 14 bases outside the gene matches. Germline CDR1 is SNHLY and CDR2 is FYNNEI. CDR3 length equals 16 residues. Here the CDR3 DNA reads TGTGCCAGCAGTACTCAGGGGGGACAGTTAGGTTATGGCTACACCTTC. Protein product: CASSTQGGQLGYGYTF.

The V and J genes are TRBV27 and TRBJ1-2, with 8 bases lining up with TRBD1. V shed 8 bases, J shed 10 bases, and the junction held 15 bases outside the gene matches. The CDR3 contains 14 residues. Germline V lookup: CDR1 MNHEY, CDR2 SMNVEV (reference sequence). The DNA for the CDR3 is TGTGCCAGCCTAAACACCCGACAGGGGAAGAACTACACCTTC. This translates into CASLNTRQGKNYTF.

The chain joins TRBV28 to TRBJ1-2; 9 bases map to TRBD1. The length of the CDR3 is 15 residues. The junction had 16 bases not matched to a gene; V was cut back by 7 bases and J by 10 bases. The V gene's germline CDR1 is MDHEN and CDR2 SYDVKM. DNA of the CDR3: TGTGCCAGCAACCACGGCGGGACAGGGCAATACGCCTACACCTTC. This encodes CASNHGGTGQYAYTF.

This chain uses TRBV18 with TRBJ2-7; TRBD2 might be the D (5 bases). CDR3 size: 12 residues. Germline-derived CDR1 and CDR2 are KGHSH and LQKENI. Deletions cut 3 bases from V and 5 bases from J, with 8 bases between. This CDR3 is CASSPEGNEQYF. The CDR3 nucleotides are TGTGCCAGCTCACCTGAGGGAAACGAGCAGTACTTC.

This chain uses TRBV5-8 with TRBJ2-2; D uncertain. The CDR3 loop spans 13 amino acids. Trimming removed 6 bases from V and 5 bases from J, with 11 bases in between. In germline, CDR1 is SGHTS, CDR2 YDEGEE. CDR3 nucleotides: TGTGCCAGCACCCAGTTGTGGACCGGGGAGCTGTTTTTT. Translating it yields CASTQLWTGELFF.

J is TRBJ2-7 and V is TRBV5-1, with D possibly TRBD2 on 6 matching bases. CDR3 length: 18 residues. Trimming took off 8 bases at V and 0 bases at J, with 27 bases between the two ends. Germline V gene lookup returns CDR1 SGHRS and CDR2 YFSETQ. This CDR3 reads CASYPMDGEARSSYEQYF. The DNA for the CDR3 is TGCGCCAGTTATCCGATGGACGGGGAGGCTAGGAGCTCCTACGAGCAGTACTTC.

CDR3 residues: CASTTTGGPNYGYTF. The CDR3 region has the DNA TGTGCCAGCACCACGACAGGGGGTCCTAACTATGGCTACACCTTC. This chain connects TRBV6-5 to TRBJ1-2, with 9 bases matching TRBD1. The CDR3 consists of 15 residues. Trimming cost V 7 bases and J 0 bases; bases outside gene matches: 6. The germline CDR1 and CDR2 sequences are MNHEY and SVGAGI.

The rearrangement uses TRBV4-3 and TRBJ1-2; a weak D match, TRBD1 (5 bases). Germline V gives CDR1 LGHNA, CDR2 YSLEER. V was clipped by 0 bases and J by 7 bases, with 18 bases between them. The length of the CDR3 is 16 residues. CDR3 coding DNA: TGCGCCAGCAGCCAAGATCTGGGAGGGGTGACTTTTGGCTACACCTTC. As protein: CASSQDLGGVTFGYTF.

The rearrangement joins TRBV30 to TRBJ2-5; weak D call: TRBD1 (7 bases). The DNA end lines up better with TRBJ2-7; the J call may be wrong. Germline CDR1 GTSNPN, CDR2 SVGIG (reference sequence). The CDR3 has 13 amino acids. CDR3 sequence: CAWSGGQPYEQYF. CDR3 nucleotide sequence: TGTGCCTGGAGCGGGGGACAGCCCTACGAGCAGTACTTC.

J is TRBJ2-2 and V is TRBV6-1, with 7 bases aligning to TRBD2. J lost 5 bases, V lost 3 bases, and 9 bases had no gene match. The germline CDR1 and CDR2 sequences are MNHNS and SASEGT. CDR3 length equals 16 residues. CDR3 sequence (DNA): TGTGCCAGCAGTGATTTGAGCGGGAAGGGGACCGGGGAGCTGTTTTTT. It is translated as CASSDLSGKGTGELFF.

The chain employs TRBV29-1 and TRBJ2-3, with 9 bases matching TRBD1. V lost 8 bases to trimming and J lost 3 bases; unmatched junction nucleotides: 9. CDR3 size: 14 residues. The germline V gene has CDR1 SQVTM and CDR2 ANQGSEA. The CDR3 DNA reads as TGCAGCATAGGACAGGGGTTTGGGACAGATACGCAGTATTTT. Translation: CSIGQGFGTDTQYF.

The CDR3 DNA follows: TGTGCCAGCAGTAAACCGGGACAGGGGATAGAGACCCAGTACTTC. Encoded protein: CASSKPGQGIETQYF. The rearrangement links TRBV6-5 to TRBJ2-5; 10 nucleotides line up with TRBD1. V was pared by 5 bases and J by 4 bases, with 7 bases of the junction left unmatched. CDR1 MNHEY and CDR2 SVGAGI come from the germline V gene. This CDR3 contains 15 residues.

J is TRBJ1-2 and V is TRBV23-1; D is uncertain. TRBV23-1 is an open reading frame whose function is uncertain. The CDR3 contains 19 residues. The V end was cut by 0 bases, the J end by 5 bases, with 25 bases between. The CDR3 sequence is CASSQSLRRSTRKLYGYTF. The CDR3 coding sequence is TGCGCCAGCAGTCAATCTTTACGGAGATCAACCCGAAAGCTTTATGGCTACACCTTC.

CDR3 coding DNA: TGTGCCAGCAGTTACTCATTGTCGGGGAACTATGGCTACACCTTC. Amino acid sequence: CASSYSLSGNYGYTF. This rearrangement joins TRBV6-5 to TRBJ1-2; D gene ambiguous. Trimming pared 0 bases from V and 2 bases from J, leaving 10 bases between. This CDR3 contains 15 residues. From germline, CDR1 is MNHEY and CDR2 SVGAGI.

The chain uses TRBV29-1 and TRBJ2-2, with D tentatively TRBD1 (5 bases). Germline CDR1 and CDR2: SQVTM and ANQGSEA. This CDR3 comprises 16 residues. Trimming pared 7 bases from V and 0 bases from J, leaving 18 bases between. CDR3 sequence reads: CSARTGWGSNTGELFF. CDR3 in DNA: TGCAGCGCCCGGACGGGTTGGGGCTCGAACACCGGGGAGCTGTTTTTT.

The chain recombines TRBV18 with TRBJ2-7, with a possible D match to TRBD2 (5 bases). The germline V and J ends were trimmed by 2 bases and 0 bases, with 8 bases remaining between them. The CDR3 extends over 14 amino acids. Germline V lookup: CDR1 KGHSH, CDR2 LQKENI. CDR3 DNA: TGTGCCAGCTCACCAGATGAGGGCTCCTACGAGCAGTACTTC. Protein sequence: CASSPDEGSYEQYF.

The V call is TRBV2, the J call TRBJ1-5, with 8 bases fitting TRBD1. V trimming: 6 bases; J trimming: 6 bases; junction bases outside the gene matches: 7. CDR1 is SNHLY, CDR2 FYNNEI, per germline. CDR3 length: 14 amino acids. The CDR3 nucleotides read TGTGCCAGCAGCAGGACAGGGAATAGTCAGCCCCAGCATTTT. Protein: CASSRTGNSQPQHF.

The chain recombines TRBV5-1 with TRBJ2-5; weak D call: TRBD1 (6 bases). CDR1 and CDR2 (germline): SGHRS, YFSETQ. V gave up 0 bases and J gave up 3 bases, with 9 bases separating them. The CDR3 consists of 14 residues. DNA for the CDR3: TGCGCCAGCAGCTTGGGGACAGAGGAAGAGACCCAGTACTTC. Its protein product is CASSLGTEEETQYF.

The rearrangement joins TRBV4-3 to TRBJ2-1; possible D gene TRBD2, 6 bases. CDR1 is LGHNA and CDR2 is YSLEER in the germline V gene. The CDR3 runs to 15 residues. V lost 2 bases, J lost 7 bases, and 15 bases lay in between. This CDR3 reads CASSQIGVAGNEQFF. In nucleotides, the CDR3 is TGCGCCAGCAGCCAAATAGGAGTCGCGGGAAATGAGCAGTTCTTC.

The chain is built from TRBV27 and TRBJ1-3; 8 bases fit TRBD1. The CDR3 spans 14 residues. J was trimmed by 11 bases and V by 5 bases; bases with no gene match: 11. The germline V gene has CDR1 MNHEY and CDR2 SMNVEV (reference sequence). CDR3 region: CASSPQPQTGAIYF. As DNA, the CDR3 is TGTGCCAGCAGTCCCCAACCCCAGACAGGGGCCATATATTTT.

The chain combines TRBV4-3 with TRBJ1-4, with D unclear. The ends were cut back, 4 bases at V and 8 bases at J, with 14 bases in the middle. The CDR3 runs to 14 residues. The germline CDR1 and CDR2 sequences are LGHNA and YSLEER. CDR3 sequence reads: CASSRGFGGEKLFF. As DNA, the CDR3 is TGCGCCAGCAGCCGAGGGTTTGGTGGCGAAAAACTGTTTTTT.

CDR3 sequence: CASSLDLLATDTQYF. The DNA for the CDR3 is TGTGCCAGCAGCTTAGATTTGCTAGCCACAGATACGCAGTATTTT. The chain employs TRBV11-3 and TRBJ2-3; D may be TRBD2 (5 bases). The V and J ends lost 0 bases and 2 bases respectively, with 9 bases between them. Germline values: CDR1 SGHNT, CDR2 YENEEA. This CDR3 spans 15 amino acids.

V usage is TRBV2 and J usage is TRBJ2-5; no firm D call. TRBJ2-7 matches the DNA end more closely, so the J call is doubtful. The CDR3 extends over 13 amino acids. CDR1 SNHLY and CDR2 FYNNEI come from the germline V gene. The CDR3 loop reads CASSARLPYEQYF. The CDR3 region has the DNA TGTGCCAGCAGTGCGAGGCTCCCCTACGAGCAGTACTTC.

This CDR3 reads CASSLMGGPPDTQYF. The DNA of the CDR3 is TGTGCCAGCAGCCTAATGGGGGGGCCACCAGATACGCAGTATTTT. V gene TRBV13 combines with J gene TRBJ2-3, with D maybe TRBD2 (7 bases). Germline values: CDR1 PRHDT, CDR2 FYEKMQ (reference sequence). V dropped 5 bases and J dropped 4 bases, with 16 bases sitting between them. This CDR3 is 15 amino acids long.

This chain uses TRBV6-1 with TRBJ2-7; TRBD1 matches 7 bases. J was trimmed by 3 bases and V by 6 bases; bases with no gene match: 2. This CDR3 is 12 amino acids long. The germline V gene has CDR1 MNHNS and CDR2 SASEGT. CDR3: CASRGTVYEQYF. The DNA for the CDR3 is TGTGCCAGCAGGGGGACAGTCTACGAGCAGTACTTC.

The genes are TRBV4-1 and TRBJ2-5, with 10 bases matching TRBD2. This CDR3 region has 20 residues. Germline CDR1 MGHRA, CDR2 YSYEKL. With 0 bases clipped from V and 8 bases from J, the junction kept 21 bases outside the gene matches. The CDR3 here is CASSQDGGAGGPLYQGTQYF. DNA of the CDR3: TGCGCCAGCAGCCAAGATGGGGGAGCGGGAGGGCCTCTTTACCAAGGAACCCAGTACTTC.

The V and J genes are TRBV30 and TRBJ1-6; 8 nucleotides agree with TRBD1. Germline loops: CDR1 GTSNPN, CDR2 SVGIG (reference sequence). J was trimmed by 6 bases and V by 4 bases; bases with no gene match: 17. This CDR3 has 18 residues. The CDR3 region has the DNA TGTGCCTGGATGAGGAACAGGGGGAATTTTCAGTCTAATTCACCCCTCCACTTT. Encoded protein: CAWMRNRGNFQSNSPLHF.

The rearrangement uses TRBV2 and TRBJ1-4; a possible D gene is TRBD1 (5 bases). V dropped 8 bases and J dropped 8 bases, with 18 bases sitting between them. Germline values: CDR1 SNHLY, CDR2 FYNNEI. The CDR3 spans 14 residues. DNA for the CDR3: TGTGCCAGCTCTAAGACAGAACAAGGGGAAAAACTGTTTTTT. It specifies CASSKTEQGEKLFF.